These 18 T cell receptor beta chains were all obtained from the same sample, sequenced in a study of blood T cell repertoires in COVID-19. TCRdb's copy holds only in-frame clones and misses some; the assay was immunoSEQ multiplex PCR. The sample records around 290,000 clones, approximately 85% being singletons. The sample comprised PBMCs or T cells enriched from blood (not recorded which). The receptors derive from a woman aged 30 to 39 who had recovered from COVID-19.

This clone was recorded once. This chain connects TRBV9 to TRBJ2-7; no clear D gene. The V gene lost 4 bases and the J gene lost 3 bases, with 11 bases spanning the gap. The CDR3 consists of 13 residues. Germline CDR1 is SGDLS and CDR2 is YYNGEE. For the CDR3, the DNA is TGTGCCAGCAGCCCCCAGACAAACTACGAGCAGTACTTC. Protein: CASSPQTNYEQYF.

This rearrangement joins TRBV28 to TRBJ1-2; a weak D match, TRBD1 (6 bases). CDR1 MDHEN and CDR2 SYDVKM come from the germline V gene. V was cut by 6 bases and J by 4 bases, with 18 bases left in between. The CDR3 contains 15 residues. CDR3 in amino acids: CASSPTGTPSYGYTF. For the CDR3, the DNA is TGTGCCAGCAGCCCAACCGGGACACCGTCCTATGGCTACACCTTC.

The genes are TRBV5-4 and TRBJ1-2, with TRBD1 identical over 7 bases. Trimming at V came to 4 bases and at J to 3 bases, leaving 3 bases not matched to a gene. Looked up from germline, CDR1 is SGHNT and CDR2 is YYREEE (reference sequence). The CDR3 runs to 13 residues. The CDR3 DNA reads as TGTGCCAGCAGCCCCGGACAGGACTATGGCTACACCTTC. It is translated as CASSPGQDYGYTF.

The gene calls are TRBV2 and TRBJ1-6; no reliable D call. Germline V CDR1 and CDR2: SNHLY, FYNNEI. Between the trimmed V and J ends, which lost 3 bases and 7 bases, there was a span of 10 bases. The CDR3 extends over 14 amino acids. CDR3 loop: CASSDLGRNSPLHF. CDR3 sequence (DNA): TGTGCCAGCAGTGACCTAGGTAGGAATTCACCCCTCCACTTT.

This clone was recorded once. The chain joins TRBV19 to TRBJ2-1; the D gene is possibly TRBD1 (6 bases). Trimming removed 6 bases from V and 7 bases from J, with 10 bases in between. Per germline, CDR1 LNHDA and CDR2 SQIVND (reference sequence). This CDR3 is 12 amino acids long. CDR3 residues: CASSLRGNEQFF. The DNA for the CDR3 is TGTGCCAGTAGCCTCAGGGGTAATGAGCAGTTCTTC. Full variable domain (rest looked up from reference TRBV19 and TRBJ2-1): DGGITQSPKYLFRKEGQNVTLSCEQNLNHDAMYWYRQDPGQGLRLIYYSQIVNDFQKGDIAEGYSVSREKKESFPLTVTSAQKNPTAFYLCASSLRGNEQFFGPGTRLTVL.

The V and J genes are TRBV27 and TRBJ1-1; D is unclear. CDR3 length: 12 residues. V gave up 1 base and J gave up 6 bases, with 6 bases separating them. Germline CDR1 and CDR2: MNHEY and SMNVEV (reference sequence). DNA for the CDR3: TGTGCCAGCAGTTTATTTTCCGCTGAAGCTTTCTTT. Translated: CASSLFSAEAFF.

V gene TRBV10-1 combines with J gene TRBJ2-1; perhaps TRBD2 as D (6 bases). The CDR3 length is 13 residues. CDR1 and CDR2 from the germline V gene are WNHNN and SYGVQD (reference sequence). The V gene lost 3 bases and the J gene lost 9 bases, with 12 bases spanning the gap. CDR3 sequence (DNA): TGCGCCAGCAGTGACCGGGAGTCGATTGAGCAGTTCTTC. This gives the protein CASSDRESIEQFF.

The gene calls are TRBV11-3 and TRBJ2-1, with D unclear. Per the germline V gene, CDR1 is SGHNT and CDR2 is YENEEA. This CDR3 spans 14 amino acids. Trimming pared 3 bases from V and 5 bases from J, leaving 11 bases between. This chain's CDR3 is CASSFNFLDNEQFF. CDR3 coding DNA: TGTGCCAGCAGCTTTAATTTCCTTGACAATGAGCAGTTCTTC.

V usage is TRBV5-8 and J usage is TRBJ2-6; 8 positions agree with TRBD1. Germline trimming cut 0 bases from V and 4 bases from J; bases unmatched to any gene: 3. The CDR3 runs to 16 residues. From germline, CDR1 is SGHTS and CDR2 YDEGEE. In nucleotides, the CDR3 is TGTGCCAGCAGCTTGGGGACAGGGACCGGGGCCAACGTCCTGACTTTC. Translation: CASSLGTGTGANVLTF.

The rearrangement links TRBV3-1 (or the pseudogene TRBV3-2) to TRBJ1-1; 7 bases match TRBD1. CDR1 and CDR2 from the germline V gene are LGHDT and YNNKEL (reference sequence). The V and J ends lost 2 bases and 11 bases, in that order; junction bases with no gene match: 5. The CDR3 covers 12 residues. CDR3 in amino acids: CASSQLQGSAFF. DNA for the CDR3: TGTGCCAGCAGCCAACTACAGGGGAGTGCTTTCTTT.

V is TRBV4-2 and J is TRBJ2-3; no firm D call. The germline V and J ends were trimmed by 1 base and 4 bases, with 12 bases remaining between them. Per the germline V gene, CDR1 is LGHNA and CDR2 is YNFKEQ. This CDR3 is built from 15 residues. This chain's CDR3 is CASSQGGTAPDTQYF. CDR3 bases: TGTGCCAGCAGCCAAGGAGGAACGGCTCCAGATACGCAGTATTTT.

The J gene is TRBJ2-7, the V gene TRBV19; 12 bases align to TRBD2. There are 14 residues in the CDR3. The trim removed 4 bases at V and 5 bases at J, leaving 3 bases unmatched. CDR1 LNHDA and CDR2 SQIVND come from the germline V gene (reference sequence). The DNA for the CDR3 is TGTGCCAGTAGTAACCTAGCGGGAGGGCACGAGCAGTACTTC. Protein product: CASSNLAGGHEQYF.

This clone occurred once. The J gene is TRBJ1-6, the V gene TRBV5-5, with D perhaps matching TRBD1 (5 bases). V shed 0 bases and J shed 8 bases, with 12 bases lying between them. The CDR3 spans 15 residues. The germline gives CDR1 SGHKS, CDR2 YYEKEE (reference sequence). The CDR3 DNA sequence: TGTGCCAGCAGCTTGGTCGGAGGGGCCTATTCACCCCTCCACTTT. It encodes CASSLVGGAYSPLHF.

This clone was counted only a few times. The V and J genes are TRBV3-1 (or the pseudogene TRBV3-2) and TRBJ1-1, with 7 bases aligning to TRBD1. The germline V gene encodes CDR1 LGHDT and CDR2 YNNKEL (reference sequence). The CDR3 has 16 residues. V lost 4 bases to trimming and J lost 2 bases; unmatched junction nucleotides: 10. CDR3 protein: CASSRDSGYVNTEAFF. The CDR3 DNA reads as TGTGCCAGCAGCCGGGACAGCGGCTACGTAAACACTGAAGCTTTCTTT.

This chain uses TRBV7-2 with TRBJ2-1, with 8 bases identical to TRBD2. Unmatched junction bases numbered 4, after V lost 2 bases and J lost 4 bases. CDR1 and CDR2 (germline): SGHTA, FQGNSA. The CDR3 runs 15 residues. As DNA, the CDR3 is TGTGCCAGCAGCTTAAGGGTAGCGGGGTACAATGAGCAGTTCTTC. Translated: CASSLRVAGYNEQFF.

In its sample, this clone was seen once. The chain uses TRBV4-1 and TRBJ2-7; no clear D gene. The ends were cut back, 0 bases at V and 3 bases at J, with 9 bases in the middle. Germline V gene lookup returns CDR1 MGHRA and CDR2 YSYEKL. The CDR3 has 14 amino acids. CDR3 DNA sequence: TGCGCCAGCAGCCAAGAGCCTCGGAGCTACGAGCAGTACTTC. Its translation: CASSQEPRSYEQYF.

The CDR3 nucleotides read TGTGCCACCAGCTTTCGCGGCGACTACGAGCAGTACTTC. Residues: CATSFRGDYEQYF. This chain links TRBV15 with TRBJ2-7, with no clear D. CDR3 size: 13 residues. V lost 5 bases and J 3 bases, leaving 11 bases between the germline ends. Looked up from germline, CDR1 is LNHNV and CDR2 is YYDKDF (reference sequence). The entire variable domain, with the rest obtained from reference TRBV15 and TRBJ2-7, is as follows: DAMVIQNPRYQVTQFGKPVTLSCSQTLNHNVMYWYQQKSSQAPKLLFHYYDKDFNNEADTPDNFQSRRPNTSFCFLDIRSPGLGDTAMYLCATSFRGDYEQYFGPGTRLTVT.

V and J are TRBV6-5 and TRBJ1-1, with a weak D call TRBD1 (6 bases). The CDR3 runs 15 residues. The germline gives CDR1 MNHEY, CDR2 SVGAGI. Trimming removed 4 bases from V and 1 base from J, with 13 bases in between. The CDR3, as DNA: TGTGCCAGCAGTTCTCTCAGGGGACCGAACACTGAAGCTTTCTTT. The encoded protein is CASSSLRGPNTEAFF.